This is a list of T cell receptor beta chains from one sample in a study of CD8 T cells in Susac syndrome. TCRdb called the immunoSEQ multiplex PCR reads again in MiXCR, with one record for every CDR3 protein. The table records more than 55,000 distinct CDR3 sequences, approximately 96% of them present only once. Specimen: CD4+ T cells from PBMCs. These receptors were obtained from a human donor with multiple sclerosis. CDR3s leave out the opening cysteine and the closing phenylalanine or tryptophan. Fields, in order: CDR3 protein, V gene, clone size, J gene. The size of a clone is reported for some rows only, either as once, few or many, or as a class for expanded clones.

CDR3aa: ASSHPTEQF; v_gene: TRBV3-1; abundance: NA; j_gene: TRBJ2-1
CDR3aa: ASEGNQPQH; v_gene: TRBV6-1; abundance: NA; j_gene: TRBJ1-5
CDR3aa: ASSSSAGVNNEQF; v_gene: TRBV7-2; abundance: NA; j_gene: TRBJ2-1
CDR3aa: ASSLAPRTEAF; v_gene: TRBV12-3/TRBV12-4; abundance: NA; j_gene: TRBJ1-1
CDR3aa: ASSPPGPAQF; v_gene: TRBV12-3/TRBV12-4; abundance: NA; j_gene: TRBJ2-1
CDR3aa: ASSPRGSAYEQY; v_gene: TRBV19; abundance: NA; j_gene: TRBJ2-7
CDR3aa: ATSRGGVGNQPQH; v_gene: TRBV15; abundance: NA; j_gene: TRBJ1-5
CDR3aa: ASSRDSRSYEQY; v_gene: TRBV3-1; abundance: NA; j_gene: TRBJ2-7
CDR3aa: ASSSVPPGPKAYEQY; v_gene: TRBV28; abundance: NA; j_gene: TRBJ2-7
CDR3aa: ASSEDREEAF; v_gene: TRBV5-1; abundance: NA; j_gene: TRBJ1-1
CDR3aa: ASSVAPDSTDTQY; v_gene: TRBV9; abundance: NA; j_gene: TRBJ2-3
CDR3aa: ATLEAGANTGELF; v_gene: TRBV7-8; abundance: NA; j_gene: TRBJ2-2
CDR3aa: ASSTRVQETQY; v_gene: TRBV6-5; abundance: NA; j_gene: TRBJ2-5
CDR3aa: SARGPGTGSVNSPLH; v_gene: TRBV20-1; abundance: NA; j_gene: TRBJ1-6
CDR3aa: ATSGEAPGLSYNEQF; v_gene: TRBV15; abundance: NA; j_gene: TRBJ2-1
CDR3aa: ASSVGAAQSYNEQF; v_gene: TRBV9; abundance: NA; j_gene: TRBJ2-1
CDR3aa: AWSVGASGNQETQY; v_gene: TRBV30; abundance: NA; j_gene: TRBJ2-5
CDR3aa: ASSQDRRYEQY; v_gene: TRBV4-3; abundance: once; j_gene: TRBJ2-7
CDR3aa: ASSVSPGQGGSSYNSPLH; v_gene: TRBV9; abundance: NA; j_gene: TRBJ1-6
CDR3aa: ASSLVTSGGAGDTQY; v_gene: TRBV7-2; abundance: NA; j_gene: TRBJ2-3
CDR3aa: RALAGGYNEQF; v_gene: TRBV20-1; abundance: NA; j_gene: TRBJ2-1
CDR3aa: SARDPAGGSTDTQY; v_gene: TRBV20-1; abundance: NA; j_gene: TRBJ2-3
CDR3aa: ATSDQGSPEAF; v_gene: TRBV24-1; abundance: NA; j_gene: TRBJ1-1
CDR3aa: ASSVEGLGNSPLH; v_gene: TRBV9; abundance: once; j_gene: TRBJ1-6
CDR3aa: ASTKSSAGGSDTQY; v_gene: TRBV28; abundance: NA; j_gene: TRBJ2-3
CDR3aa: SVGQGTYEQY; v_gene: TRBV29-1; abundance: NA; j_gene: TRBJ2-7
CDR3aa: ASSLKGGETYEQY; v_gene: TRBV12-3/TRBV12-4; abundance: NA; j_gene: TRBJ2-7
CDR3aa: ASSLFVQGEQF; v_gene: TRBV7-9; abundance: once; j_gene: TRBJ2-1
CDR3aa: ASSPRTPPGNEQF; v_gene: TRBV18; abundance: NA; j_gene: TRBJ2-1
CDR3aa: SALTGEVLDIQY; v_gene: TRBV20-1; abundance: NA; j_gene: TRBJ2-4
CDR3aa: ASSPRGGHLTYEQY; v_gene: TRBV3-1; abundance: NA; j_gene: TRBJ2-7
CDR3aa: SVWTGNYGYT; v_gene: TRBV29-1; abundance: NA; j_gene: TRBJ1-2
CDR3aa: ASRPNWRGSQIDSPLH; v_gene: TRBV7-9; abundance: NA; j_gene: TRBJ1-6
CDR3aa: SARDDRNEQF; v_gene: TRBV20-1; abundance: NA; j_gene: TRBJ2-1
CDR3aa: ASRQGSYEQY; v_gene: TRBV6-5; abundance: NA; j_gene: TRBJ2-7
CDR3aa: ASTSGDYTGELF; v_gene: TRBV28; abundance: NA; j_gene: TRBJ2-2
CDR3aa: SVEEGGRYQY; v_gene: TRBV29-1; abundance: NA; j_gene: TRBJ2-4
CDR3aa: ATSDTGQGYGYT; v_gene: TRBV24-1; abundance: once; j_gene: TRBJ1-2
CDR3aa: ASSLEAVQETQY; v_gene: TRBV5-6; abundance: NA; j_gene: TRBJ2-5
CDR3aa: ASSLPWTTGDTQY; v_gene: TRBV7-2; abundance: few; j_gene: TRBJ2-3
CDR3aa: AREGSDTGELF; v_gene: TRBV12-3/TRBV12-4; abundance: NA; j_gene: TRBJ2-2
CDR3aa: ATSDSERAAF; v_gene: TRBV24-1; abundance: NA; j_gene: TRBJ1-1
CDR3aa: ASSTLAEQY; v_gene: TRBV7-2; abundance: NA; j_gene: TRBJ2-7